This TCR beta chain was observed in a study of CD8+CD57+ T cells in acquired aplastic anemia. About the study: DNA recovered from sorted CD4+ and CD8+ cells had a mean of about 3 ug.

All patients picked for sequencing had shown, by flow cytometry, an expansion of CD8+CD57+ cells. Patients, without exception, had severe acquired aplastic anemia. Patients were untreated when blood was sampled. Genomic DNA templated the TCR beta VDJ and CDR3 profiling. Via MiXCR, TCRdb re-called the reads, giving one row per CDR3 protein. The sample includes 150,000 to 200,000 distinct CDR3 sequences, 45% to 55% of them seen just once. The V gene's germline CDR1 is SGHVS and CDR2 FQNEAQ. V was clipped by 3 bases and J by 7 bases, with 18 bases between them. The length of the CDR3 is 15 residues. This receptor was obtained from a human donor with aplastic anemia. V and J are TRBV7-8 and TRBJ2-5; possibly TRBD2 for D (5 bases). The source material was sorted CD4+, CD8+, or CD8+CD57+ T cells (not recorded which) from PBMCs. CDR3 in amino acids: CASSFRAEVGGTQYF. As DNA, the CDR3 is TGTGCCAGCAGCTTCCGGGCCGAGGTCGGAGGGACCCAGTACTTC.